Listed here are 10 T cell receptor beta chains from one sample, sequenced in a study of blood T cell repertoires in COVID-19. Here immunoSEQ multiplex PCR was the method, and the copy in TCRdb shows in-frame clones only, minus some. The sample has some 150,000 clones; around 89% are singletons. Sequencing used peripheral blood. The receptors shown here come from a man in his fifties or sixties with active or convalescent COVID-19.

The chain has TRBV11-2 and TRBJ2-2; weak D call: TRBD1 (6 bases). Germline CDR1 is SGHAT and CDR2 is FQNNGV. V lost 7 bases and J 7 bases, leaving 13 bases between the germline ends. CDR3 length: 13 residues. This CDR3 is CASKAARGGELFF. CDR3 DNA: TGTGCCAGCAAAGCCGCCAGGGGCGGGGAGCTGTTTTTT. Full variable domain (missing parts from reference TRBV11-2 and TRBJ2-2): EAGVAQSPRYKIIEKRQSVAFWCNPISGHATLYWYQQILGQGPKLLIQFQNNGVVDDSQLPKDRFSAERLKGVDSTLKIQPAKLEDSAVYLCASKAARGGELFFGEGSRLTVL.

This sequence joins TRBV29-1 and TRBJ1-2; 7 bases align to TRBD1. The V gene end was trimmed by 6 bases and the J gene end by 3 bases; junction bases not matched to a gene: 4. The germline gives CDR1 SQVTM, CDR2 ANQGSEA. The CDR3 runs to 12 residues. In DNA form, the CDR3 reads TGCAGCGTGACAGGGTCTTACTATGGCTACACCTTC. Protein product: CSVTGSYYGYTF.

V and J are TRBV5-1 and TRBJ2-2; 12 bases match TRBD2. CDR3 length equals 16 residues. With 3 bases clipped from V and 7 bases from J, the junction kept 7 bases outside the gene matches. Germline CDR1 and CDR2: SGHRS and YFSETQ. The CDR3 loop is CASSSWTSGISGELFF. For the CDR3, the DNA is TGCGCCAGCAGCTCCTGGACTAGCGGGATCAGCGGGGAGCTGTTTTTT.

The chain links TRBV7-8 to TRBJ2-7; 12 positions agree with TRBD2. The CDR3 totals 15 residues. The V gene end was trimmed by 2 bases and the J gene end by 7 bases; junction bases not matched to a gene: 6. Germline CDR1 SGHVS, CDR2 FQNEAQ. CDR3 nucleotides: TGTGCCAGCAGCTTAAGACTAGCGGGAGTGAATGAGCAGTACTTC. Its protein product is CASSLRLAGVNEQYF.

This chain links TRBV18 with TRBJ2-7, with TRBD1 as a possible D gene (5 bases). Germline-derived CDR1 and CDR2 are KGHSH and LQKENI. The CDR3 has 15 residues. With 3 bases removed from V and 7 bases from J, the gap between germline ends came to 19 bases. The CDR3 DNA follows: TGTGCCAGCTCACCTTCCTGGCAGGGCATAGGGGAGCAGTACTTC. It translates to CASSPSWQGIGEQYF.

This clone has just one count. CDR3 sequence: CASSRDRETQYF. The CDR3 coding sequence is TGTGCCAGCAGCCGGGACAGAGAGACCCAGTACTTC. The chain is built from TRBV6-2 or TRBV6-3 and TRBJ2-5; 7 bases match TRBD1. The CDR3 is 12 amino acids. Looked up from germline, CDR1 is MNHEY and CDR2 is SVGEGT. The junction had 2 bases not matched to a gene; V was cut back by 6 bases and J by 4 bases.

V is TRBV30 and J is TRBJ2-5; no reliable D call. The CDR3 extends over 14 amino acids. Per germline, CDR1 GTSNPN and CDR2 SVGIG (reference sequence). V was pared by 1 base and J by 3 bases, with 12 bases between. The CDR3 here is CAWSASSREETQYF. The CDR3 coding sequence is TGTGCCTGGAGTGCCTCCTCTCGGGAAGAGACCCAGTACTTC. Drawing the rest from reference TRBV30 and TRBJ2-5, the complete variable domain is SQTIHQWPATLVQPVGSPLSLECTVEGTSNPNLYWYRQAAGRGLQLLFYSVGIGQISSEVPQNLSASRPQDRQFILSSKKLLLSDSGFYLCAWSASSREETQYFGPGTRLLVL.

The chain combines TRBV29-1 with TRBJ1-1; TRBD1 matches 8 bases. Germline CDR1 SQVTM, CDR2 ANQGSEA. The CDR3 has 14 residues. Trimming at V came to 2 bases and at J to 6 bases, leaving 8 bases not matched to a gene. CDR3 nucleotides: TGCAGCGTTGAACTAGTACAGGGGGGGGCTGAAGCTTTCTTT. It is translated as CSVELVQGGAEAFF.

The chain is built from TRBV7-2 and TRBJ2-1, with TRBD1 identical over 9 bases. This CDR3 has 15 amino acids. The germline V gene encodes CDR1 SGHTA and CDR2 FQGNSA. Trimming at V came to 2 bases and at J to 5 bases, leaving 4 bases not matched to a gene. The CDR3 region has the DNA TGTGCCAGCAGCTTAATGGGACAGGGTAACAATGAGCAGTTCTTC. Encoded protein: CASSLMGQGNNEQFF.

The CDR3 reads CASSHFTGKAGELFF. CDR3 DNA sequence: TGTGCCAGCAGCCATTTCACAGGGAAGGCCGGGGAGCTGTTTTTT. The chain has TRBV4-2 and TRBJ2-2; possibly TRBD1 for D (6 bases). Per the germline V gene, CDR1 is LGHNA and CDR2 is YNFKEQ. The V and J ends lost 3 bases and 6 bases respectively, with 14 bases between them. This CDR3 contains 15 residues.